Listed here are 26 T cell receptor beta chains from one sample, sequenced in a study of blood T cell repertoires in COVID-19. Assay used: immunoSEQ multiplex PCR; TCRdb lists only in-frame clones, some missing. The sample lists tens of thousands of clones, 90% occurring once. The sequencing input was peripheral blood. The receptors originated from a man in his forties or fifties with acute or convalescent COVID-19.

The CDR3 sequence: CASSLDRRPQHF. In DNA form, the CDR3 reads TGTGCCAGCAGCTTAGACAGGAGGCCCCAGCATTTT. The J gene is TRBJ1-5, the V gene TRBV7-9; the D gene is possibly TRBD1 (5 bases). CDR1 and CDR2 from the germline V gene are SEHNR and FQNEAQ (reference sequence). The CDR3 spans 12 residues. V was pared by 1 base and J by 9 bases, with 7 bases between.

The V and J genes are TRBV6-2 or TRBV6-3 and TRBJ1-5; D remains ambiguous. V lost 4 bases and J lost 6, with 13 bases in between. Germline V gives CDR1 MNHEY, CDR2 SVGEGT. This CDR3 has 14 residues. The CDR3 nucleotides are TGTGCCAGCAGTTTCTCGGTCGGTTTTCAGCCCCAGCATTTT. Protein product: CASSFSVGFQPQHF.

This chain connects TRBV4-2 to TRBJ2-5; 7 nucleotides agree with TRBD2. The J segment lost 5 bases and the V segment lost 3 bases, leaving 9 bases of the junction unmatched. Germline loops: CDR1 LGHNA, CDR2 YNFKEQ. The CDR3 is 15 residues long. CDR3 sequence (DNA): TGTGCCAGCAGCCAGGATGGGAGGGTGGACGAGACCCAGTACTTC. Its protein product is CASSQDGRVDETQYF.

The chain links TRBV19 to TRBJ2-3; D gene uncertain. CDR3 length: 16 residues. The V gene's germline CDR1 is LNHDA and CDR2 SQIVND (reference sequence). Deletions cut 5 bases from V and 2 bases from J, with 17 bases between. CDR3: CASSPNTWASTDTQYF. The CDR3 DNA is TGTGCCAGTAGTCCGAATACGTGGGCGTCCACAGATACGCAGTATTTT.

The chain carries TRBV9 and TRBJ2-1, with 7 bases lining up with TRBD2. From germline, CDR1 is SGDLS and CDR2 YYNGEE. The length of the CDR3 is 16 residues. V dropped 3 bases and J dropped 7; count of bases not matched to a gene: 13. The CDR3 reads CASSAGEGRGKNEQFF. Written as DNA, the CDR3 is TGTGCCAGCAGCGCCGGGGAGGGTAGGGGAAAGAATGAGCAGTTCTTC.

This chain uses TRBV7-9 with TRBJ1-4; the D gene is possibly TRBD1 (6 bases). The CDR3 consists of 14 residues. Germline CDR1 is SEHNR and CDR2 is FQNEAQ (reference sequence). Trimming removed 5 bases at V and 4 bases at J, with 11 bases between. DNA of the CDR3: TGTGCCAGCAGCCGGACAGCCGGTAATGAAAAACTGTTTTTT. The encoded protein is CASSRTAGNEKLFF. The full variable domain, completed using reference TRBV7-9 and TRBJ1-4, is DTGVSQNPRHKITKRGQNVTFRCDPISEHNRLYWYRQTLGQGPEFLTYFQNEAQLEKSRLLSDRFSAERPKGSFSTLEIQRTEQGDSAMYLCASSRTAGNEKLFFGSGTQLSVL.

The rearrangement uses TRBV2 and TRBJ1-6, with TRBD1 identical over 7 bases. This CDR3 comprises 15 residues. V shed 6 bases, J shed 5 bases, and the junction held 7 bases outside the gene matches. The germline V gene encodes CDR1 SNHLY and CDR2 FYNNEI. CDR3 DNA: TGTGCCAGCAGGATGAGGGACAGAGATAATTCACCCCTCCACTTT. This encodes CASRMRDRDNSPLHF.

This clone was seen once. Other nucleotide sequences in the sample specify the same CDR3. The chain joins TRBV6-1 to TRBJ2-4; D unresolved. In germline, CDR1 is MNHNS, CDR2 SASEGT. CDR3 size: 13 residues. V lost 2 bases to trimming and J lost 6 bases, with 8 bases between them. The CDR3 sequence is CASSEIGGNIQYF. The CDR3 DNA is TGTGCCAGCAGTGAAATAGGCGGAAACATTCAGTACTTC.

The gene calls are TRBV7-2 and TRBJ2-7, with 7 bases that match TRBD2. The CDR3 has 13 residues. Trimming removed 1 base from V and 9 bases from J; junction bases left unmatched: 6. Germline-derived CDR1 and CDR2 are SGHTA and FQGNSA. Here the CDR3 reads CASSLGTGGRQYV. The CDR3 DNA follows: TGTGCCAGCAGCTTAGGGACGGGGGGTAGGCAGTACGTC.

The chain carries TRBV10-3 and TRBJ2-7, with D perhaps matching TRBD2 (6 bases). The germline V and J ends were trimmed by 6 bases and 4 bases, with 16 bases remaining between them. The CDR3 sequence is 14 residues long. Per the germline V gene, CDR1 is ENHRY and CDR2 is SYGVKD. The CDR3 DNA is TGTGCCATCAGCCCGGGAGCGTTAACGTACGAGCAGTACTTC. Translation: CAISPGALTYEQYF.

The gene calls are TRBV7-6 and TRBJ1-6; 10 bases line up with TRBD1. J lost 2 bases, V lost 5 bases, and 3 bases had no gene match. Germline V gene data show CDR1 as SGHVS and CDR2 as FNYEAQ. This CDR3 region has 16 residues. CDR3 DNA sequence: TGTGCCAGCAGCCCGGGACAGGGGACCTATAATTCACCCCTCCACTTT. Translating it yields CASSPGQGTYNSPLHF.

This chain's CDR3 is CASSSLGGARGYTF. The CDR3 coding sequence is TGTGCCAGCAGTTCCTTGGGGGGGGCGCGGGGCTACACCTTC. The V and J genes are TRBV6-5 and TRBJ1-2; maybe TRBD1 (6 bases). The CDR3 loop spans 14 amino acids. The germline V gene encodes CDR1 MNHEY and CDR2 SVGAGI. Trimming took 4 bases from V and 8 from J, leaving 17 bases between them.

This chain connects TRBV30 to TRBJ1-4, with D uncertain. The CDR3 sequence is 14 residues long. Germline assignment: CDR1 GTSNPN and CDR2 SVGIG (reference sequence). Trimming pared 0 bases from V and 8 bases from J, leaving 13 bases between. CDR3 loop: CAWSVVGFSEKLFF. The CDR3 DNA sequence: TGTGCCTGGAGTGTAGTCGGTTTTTCCGAAAAACTGTTTTTT.

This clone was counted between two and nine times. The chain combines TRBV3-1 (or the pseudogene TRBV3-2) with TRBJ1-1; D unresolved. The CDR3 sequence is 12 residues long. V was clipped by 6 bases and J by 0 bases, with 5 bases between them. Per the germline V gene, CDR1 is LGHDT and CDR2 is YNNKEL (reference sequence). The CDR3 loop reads CASSQVNTEAFF. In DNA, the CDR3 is TGTGCCAGCAGTCAGGTGAACACTGAAGCTTTCTTT.

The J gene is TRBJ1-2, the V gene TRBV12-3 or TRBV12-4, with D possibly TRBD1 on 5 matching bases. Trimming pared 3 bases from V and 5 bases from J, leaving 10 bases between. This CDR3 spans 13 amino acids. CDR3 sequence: CASSFEQEYGYTF. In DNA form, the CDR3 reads TGTGCCAGCAGTTTTGAACAGGAATATGGCTACACCTTC.

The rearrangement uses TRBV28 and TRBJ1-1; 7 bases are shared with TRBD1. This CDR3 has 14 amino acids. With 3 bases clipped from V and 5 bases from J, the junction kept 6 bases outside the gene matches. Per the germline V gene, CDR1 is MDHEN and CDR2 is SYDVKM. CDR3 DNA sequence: TGTGCCAGCAGTTTCGAGGGGGCTTGGACTGAAGCTTTCTTT. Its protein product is CASSFEGAWTEAFF.

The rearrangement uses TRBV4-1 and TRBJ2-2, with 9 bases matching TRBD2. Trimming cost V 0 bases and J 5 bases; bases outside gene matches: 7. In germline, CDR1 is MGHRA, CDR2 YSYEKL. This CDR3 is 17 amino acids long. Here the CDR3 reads CASSQESGGRGTGELFF. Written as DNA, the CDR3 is TGCGCCAGCAGCCAAGAGAGTGGCGGGAGGGGGACCGGGGAGCTGTTTTTT.

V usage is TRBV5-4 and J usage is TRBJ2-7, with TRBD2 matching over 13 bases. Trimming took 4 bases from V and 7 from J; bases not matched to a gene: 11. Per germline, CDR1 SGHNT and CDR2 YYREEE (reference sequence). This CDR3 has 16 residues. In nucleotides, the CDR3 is TGTGCCAGCAGCGACGGGACTAGCGGGACCCGCAGGGAGCAGTACTTC. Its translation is CASSDGTSGTRREQYF. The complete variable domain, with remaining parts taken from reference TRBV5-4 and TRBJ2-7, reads ETGVTQSPTHLIKTRGQQVTLRCSSQSGHNTVSWYQQALGQGPQFIFQYYREEENGRGNFPPRFSGLQFPNYSSELNVNALELDDSALYLCASSDGTSGTRREQYFGPGTRLTVT.

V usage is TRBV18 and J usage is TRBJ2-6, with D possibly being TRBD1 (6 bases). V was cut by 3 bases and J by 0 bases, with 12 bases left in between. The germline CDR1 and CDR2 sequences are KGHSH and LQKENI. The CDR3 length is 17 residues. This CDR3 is CASSPMDSDSGANVLTF. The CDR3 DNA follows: TGTGCCAGCTCACCCATGGACAGCGACTCTGGGGCCAACGTCCTGACTTTC. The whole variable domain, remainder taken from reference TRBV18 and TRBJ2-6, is NAGVMQNPRHLVRRRGQEARLRCSPMKGHSHVYWYRQLPEEGLKFMVYLQKENIIDESGMPKERFSAEFPKEGPSILRIQQVVRGDSAAYFCASSPMDSDSGANVLTFGAGSRLTVL.

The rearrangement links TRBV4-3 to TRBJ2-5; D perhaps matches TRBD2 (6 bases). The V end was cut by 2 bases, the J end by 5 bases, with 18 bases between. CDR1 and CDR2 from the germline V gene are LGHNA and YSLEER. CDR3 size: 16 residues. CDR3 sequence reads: CASSQMGLTGGETQYF. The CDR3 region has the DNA TGCGCCAGCAGCCAAATGGGACTCACCGGCGGGGAGACCCAGTACTTC.

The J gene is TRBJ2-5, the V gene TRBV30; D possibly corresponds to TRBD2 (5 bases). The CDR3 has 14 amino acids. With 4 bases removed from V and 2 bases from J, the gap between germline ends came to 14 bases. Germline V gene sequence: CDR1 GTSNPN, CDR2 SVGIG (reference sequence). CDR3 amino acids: CAWMRLALQETQYF. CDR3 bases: TGTGCCTGGATGAGGCTAGCCTTACAAGAGACCCAGTACTTC.

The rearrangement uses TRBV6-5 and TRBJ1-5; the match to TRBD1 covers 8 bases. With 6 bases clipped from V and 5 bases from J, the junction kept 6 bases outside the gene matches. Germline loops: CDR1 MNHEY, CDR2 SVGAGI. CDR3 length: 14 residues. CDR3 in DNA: TGTGCCAGCAGCCTACGGACAGGGTATCAGCCCCAGCATTTT. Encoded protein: CASSLRTGYQPQHF.

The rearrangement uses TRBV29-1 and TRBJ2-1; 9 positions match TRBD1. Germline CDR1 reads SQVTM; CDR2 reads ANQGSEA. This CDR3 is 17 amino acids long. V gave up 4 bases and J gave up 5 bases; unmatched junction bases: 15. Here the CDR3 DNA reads TGCAGCGTTGCAAAGACAGCTGGGACAGGGTGGGACAATGAGCAGTTCTTC. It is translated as CSVAKTAGTGWDNEQFF.

The CDR3 spells CASSQGQGSEKLFF. Here the CDR3 DNA reads TGTGCCAGCAGCCAGGGACAGGGCAGTGAAAAACTGTTTTTT. The chain couples TRBV7-6 to TRBJ1-4, with 9 nucleotides matching TRBD1. Germline-derived CDR1 and CDR2 are SGHVS and FNYEAQ. The CDR3 spans 14 residues. V lost 5 bases to trimming and J lost 7 bases; unmatched junction nucleotides: 5.

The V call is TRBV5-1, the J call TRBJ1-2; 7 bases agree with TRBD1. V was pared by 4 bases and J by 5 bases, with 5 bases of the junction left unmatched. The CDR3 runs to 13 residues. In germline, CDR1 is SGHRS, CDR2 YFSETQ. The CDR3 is CASSIGTAYGYTF. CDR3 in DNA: TGCGCCAGCAGCATAGGGACAGCGTATGGCTACACCTTC.

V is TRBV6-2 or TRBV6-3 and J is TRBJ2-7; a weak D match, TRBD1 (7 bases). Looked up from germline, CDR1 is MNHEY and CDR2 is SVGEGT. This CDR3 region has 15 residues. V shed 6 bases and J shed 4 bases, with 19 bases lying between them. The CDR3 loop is CASSRGGGAGYEQYF. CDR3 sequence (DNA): TGTGCCAGCAGCCGAGGAGGGGGCGCCGGGTACGAGCAGTACTTC.